This is a list of T cell receptor beta chains from one sample in a study of shared clonotypes between healthy human individuals. The assay was immunoSEQ multiplex PCR, and TCRdb's table has in-frame clones only and misses some. This table holds over 2 million clones, 95% found once. The sample consisted of naive CD4+ T cells sorted from blood. Receptors originate from a young man in good health. Each CDR3 is given with its conserved first and last residue. D genes are given only for firm matches. The size of a clone is reported for some rows only, either as once, few or many, or as a class for expanded clones.

cdr3_length d_call j_call v_call clone_size cdr3_nt cdr3_aa
15 NA TRBJ2-1 TRBV5-4 NA TGTGCCAGCAGCTTGGTGGCTAGTACGTACAATGAGCAGTTCTTC CASSLVASTYNEQFF
16 NA TRBJ2-4 TRBV4-3 NA TGCGCCAGCAGCCAAGGCAGCAACCTAGCCAAAAACATTCAGTACTTC CASSQGSNLAKNIQYF
15 NA TRBJ1-4 TRBV5-1 NA TGCGCCAGCAGCTCTAGCCTTGCAACTAATGAAAAACTGTTTTTT CASSSSLATNEKLFF
14 NA TRBJ2-3 TRBV5-6 NA TGTGCCAGCAGCTCTTTCCTGAGGACAGATACGCAGTATTTT CASSSFLRTDTQYF
14 NA TRBJ2-5 TRBV7-9 NA TGTGCCAGCAGCTGGGGATCGGGGGTGGAGACCCAGTACTTC CASSWGSGVETQYF
13 NA TRBJ1-1 TRBV7-3 once TGTGCCAGCAGCCCAGAGCCCGGAAGCGAAGCTTTCTTT CASSPEPGSEAFF
18 NA TRBJ2-4 TRBV30 NA TGTGCCTGGAGTGTACTCGGAGACAGCGACCTAGCCAAAAACATTCAGTACTTC CAWSVLGDSDLAKNIQYF
14 NA TRBJ2-1 TRBV25-1 NA TGTGCCAGCAGTTGGGGGTCCGAAGGCAATGAGCAGTTCTTC CASSWGSEGNEQFF
15 NA TRBJ1-4 TRBV15 NA TGTGCCACCAGCAAGTACAGGGCAGCTAATGAAAAACTGTTTTTT CATSKYRAANEKLFF
16 TRBD1 TRBJ1-6 TRBV2 NA TGTGCCAGCAGTACAACAGGGGTGGGGTCAAATTCACCCCTCCACTTT CASSTTGVGSNSPLHF
15 NA TRBJ2-1 TRBV6-6 NA TGTGCCAGCAGTTTCCGGGGCCCAGGGGGGAATGAGCAGTTCTTC CASSFRGPGGNEQFF
15 NA TRBJ1-6 TRBV7-3 NA TGTGCCAGCAGCTTAAGGAGTACTGACGGTTCACCCCTCCACTTT CASSLRSTDGSPLHF
17 TRBD2 TRBJ2-1 TRBV4-3 NA TGCGCCAGCAGCCAAGAGGGGGGGACTAGCGGGTACAATGAGCAGTTCTTC CASSQEGGTSGYNEQFF
15 TRBD1 TRBJ1-4 TRBV28 NA TGTGCCAGCAGTTCCCCACAGGGGAGTGGTGAAAAACTGTTTTTT CASSSPQGSGEKLFF
14 TRBD1 TRBJ1-4 TRBV10-3 NA TGTGCCATCAGTGAGGACAGGGGTAATGAAAAACTGTTTTTT CAISEDRGNEKLFF
15 TRBD1 TRBJ1-6 TRBV15 NA TGTGCCACCAGCGTTTTGGACAGGGATTATTCACCCCTCCACTTT CATSVLDRDYSPLHF
15 NA TRBJ2-7 TRBV7-2 NA TGTGCCAGCAGCTTAGAGGGGATGGACTCCTACGAGCAGTACTTC CASSLEGMDSYEQYF
12 NA TRBJ1-1 TRBV19 once TGTGCCAGTAGTATAGGCCAGGGAGGTGTTTCTTTT CASSIGQGGVSF
14 NA TRBJ2-3 TRBV6-5 once TGTGCCAGCAGTTCCGCCCCTAGCACAGATACGCAGTATTTT CASSSAPSTDTQYF
15 TRBD1 TRBJ1-2 TRBV7-2 NA TGTGCCAGCAGCTTAGCGGGACAGGTCCAGGGAGGCTACACCTTC CASSLAGQVQGGYTF
15 NA TRBJ1-4 TRBV7-9 NA TGTGCCAGCAGCACCCGCGGGGGGCGTAGCGAAAAACTGTTTTTT CASSTRGGRSEKLFF
16 NA TRBJ1-2 TRBV2 NA TGTGCCAGCAGTTTGGTGGGTTCTTCCTCTAACTATGGCTACACCTTC CASSLVGSSSNYGYTF
15 TRBD2 TRBJ2-7 TRBV18 NA TGTGCCAGCTCTCCCGGACTAGCGGAGTTCTACGAGCAGTACTTC CASSPGLAEFYEQYF
15 NA TRBJ1-5 TRBV5-1 NA TGCGCCAGCAGCTTGGTCGGTAACCGCAATCAGCCCCAGCATTTT CASSLVGNRNQPQHF
17 TRBD2 TRBJ2-3 TRBV25-1 NA TGTGCCAGCAGTTCGACCCCCGGGACTAGCAGATTTAATACGCAGTATTTT CASSSTPGTSRFNTQYF
12 TRBD1 TRBJ2-7 TRBV29-1 NA TGCAGCGTCGGACAGGTCCCCTACGAGCAGTACTTC CSVGQVPYEQYF
16 NA TRBJ1-3 TRBV18 NA TGTGCCAGCTCACCGCCATTGACAGTATCTGGAAACACCATATATTTT CASSPPLTVSGNTIYF
14 NA TRBJ1-4 TRBV19 NA TGTGCCAGTAGCCATGTGTGGGATAATGAAAAACTGTTTTTT CASSHVWDNEKLFF
14 NA TRBJ2-3 TRBV25-1 NA TGTGCCAGCAGCTTACATCAAAACACAGATACGCAGTATTTT CASSLHQNTDTQYF
17 NA TRBJ2-2 TRBV5-6 once TGTGCCAGCAGCTTGGTTTCAGGGACCCCGGGCACCGGGGAGCTGTTTTTT CASSLVSGTPGTGELFF
16 NA TRBJ2-6 TRBV4-1 NA TGCGCCAGCAGCCAAGCGAGGGGCCCTGGGGCCAACGTCCTGACTTTC CASSQARGPGANVLTF
15 TRBD2 TRBJ2-7 TRBV19 NA TGTGCCAGTAGCTCGACTAGCGGGAGGGCCTACGAGCAGTACTTC CASSSTSGRAYEQYF
14 NA TRBJ2-7 TRBV11-1 NA TGTGCCAGCAGCTTAGACAGTATTTACTACGAGCAGTACTTC CASSLDSIYYEQYF
15 TRBD1 TRBJ1-6 TRBV28 NA TGTGCCAGCAGTTTTACAGGGGTGAATAATTCACCCCTCCACTTT CASSFTGVNNSPLHF
14 NA TRBJ1-1 TRBV6-5 NA TGTGCCAGCAGTTATCTCGGACAGAACACTGAAGCTTTCTTT CASSYLGQNTEAFF